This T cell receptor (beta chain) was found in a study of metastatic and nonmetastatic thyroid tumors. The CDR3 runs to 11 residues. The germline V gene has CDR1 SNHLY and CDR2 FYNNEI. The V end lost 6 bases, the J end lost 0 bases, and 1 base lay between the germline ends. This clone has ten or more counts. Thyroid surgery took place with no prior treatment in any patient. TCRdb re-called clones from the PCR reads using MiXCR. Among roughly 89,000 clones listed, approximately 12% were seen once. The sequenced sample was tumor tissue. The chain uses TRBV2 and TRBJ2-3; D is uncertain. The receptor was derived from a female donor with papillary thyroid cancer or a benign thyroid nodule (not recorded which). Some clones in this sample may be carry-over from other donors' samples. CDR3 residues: CASRSTDTQYF. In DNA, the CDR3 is TGTGCCAGCAGAAGCACAGATACGCAGTATTTT.